Sequencing of this T cell receptor beta chain was carried out in a study of OX40 agonist ivuxolimab in advanced cancers. Details on this clone: Its antigen is not identified.

General study results and limits: Both blood CD4+ and CD8+ T cells showed clonal growth by week 6 at 0.1 to 3.0 mg/kg.

The CDR3 runs 17 residues. V was clipped by 5 bases and J by 2 bases; unmatched bases: 10. Germline CDR1 SGHTA, CDR2 FQGNSA. If patients had autoimmune disease history or systemic immunosuppression, they were excluded. Some clones are missing from TCRdb's copy, which holds only in-frame ones; the method was immunoSEQ multiplex PCR. The table lists about 70,000 clones, 80% to 85% of them singletons. This clonotype originated in an adult with an advanced solid tumor such as melanoma, head and neck, liver or kidney cancer. This chain connects TRBV7-2 to TRBJ2-5; 11 bases are shared with TRBD2. Sequencing was performed on CD4+ or CD8+ T cells sorted from blood, taken in a trial of the OX40 agonist ivuxolimab. The CDR3 coding sequence is TGTGCCAGCAGCGCCGCGACTAGCGGGGCCGGGCAAGAGACCCAGTACTTC. The encoded protein is CASSAATSGAGQETQYF.